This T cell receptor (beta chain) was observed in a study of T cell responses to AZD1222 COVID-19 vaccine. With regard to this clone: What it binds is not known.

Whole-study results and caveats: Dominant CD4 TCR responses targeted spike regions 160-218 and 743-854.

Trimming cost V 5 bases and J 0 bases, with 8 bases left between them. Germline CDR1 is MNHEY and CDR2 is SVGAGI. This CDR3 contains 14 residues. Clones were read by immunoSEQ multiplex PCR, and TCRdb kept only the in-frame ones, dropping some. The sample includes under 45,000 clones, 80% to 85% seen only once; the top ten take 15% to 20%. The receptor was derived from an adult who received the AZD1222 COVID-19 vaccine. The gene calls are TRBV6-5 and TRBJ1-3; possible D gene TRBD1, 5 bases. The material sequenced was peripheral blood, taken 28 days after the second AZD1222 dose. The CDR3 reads CASSTGFSGNTIYF. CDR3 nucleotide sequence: TGTGCCAGCAGTACAGGATTCTCTGGAAACACCATATATTTT.